The source of this T cell receptor (beta chain) is a study of shared clonotypes between healthy human individuals. Evenly divided among several immunoSEQ plates was the genomic DNA of each subset. Generated by immunoSEQ multiplex PCR, the TCRdb table keeps only in-frame clones and is missing some. Found here are roughly 2,300,000 clones, around 92% of them singletons; the top ten hold 0.37%. Trimming pared 5 bases from V and 1 base from J, leaving 15 bases between. The CDR3 contains 16 residues. The germline CDR1 and CDR2 sequences are SEHNR and FQNEAQ (reference sequence). A note on this clone: Its antigen remains unidentified.

Overall study results and limits: Only blood was sampled, and tissue TCR repertoires likely differ from blood ones. Clonotypes which were not shared had lower generation probabilities than clonotypes that all four donors shared. What naive subsets generally showed was a larger estimated richness than memory subsets showed.

This chain connects TRBV7-9 to TRBJ1-5, with D possibly TRBD1 on 5 matching bases. Sequencing was done on a sample of naive CD4+ T cells from PBMCs. Described subset: CD45RA+ positively selected. This sequence was found in a man aged 18-30 years in good health. Some clones in this sample may be carry-over from other donors' samples. The CDR3 here is CASSLGTAKSNQPQHF. CDR3 sequence (DNA): TGTGCCAGCAGCCTGGGGACGGCCAAGAGCAATCAGCCCCAGCATTTT.